This TCR beta chain was recorded in a study of blood T cell repertoires in COVID-19. Some clones are missing from TCRdb's copy, which holds only in-frame ones; the method was immunoSEQ multiplex PCR. The sample lists about 220,000 clones; roughly 84% were seen once. The CDR3 spans 14 residues. Trimming left V 6 bases short and J 0 bases short, with 11 bases between. Germline CDR1 and CDR2: SEHNR and FQNEAQ (reference sequence). The sequence came from a man in his forties with active or convalescent COVID-19. The sample taken for sequencing was peripheral blood. This chain links TRBV7-9 with TRBJ1-2, with D tentatively TRBD1 (6 bases). The CDR3 loop reads CASSLDRTNYGYTF. The DNA for the CDR3 is TGTGCCAGCAGTCTCGACAGGACTAACTATGGCTACACCTTC.